The sequence of this TCR beta chain was determined in a study of tumor-infiltrating lymphocytes in primary liver carcinoma. Study observations and caveats: Present in all five tumor regions were only about 7-25% of the top clones.

cDNA specific to TCR beta was made from 450 to 500 ng of total RNA, with a constant-region primer employed for priming. Sequencing libraries for TCR beta derived from three nested multiplex PCR rounds that used slightly modified ARM-PCR. Investigators reported that the first two PCR rounds, at approximately 11 cycles each, used TRBV1-TRBV30 forward primers with a C-beta reverse primer. TCRdb ran MiXCR on the multiplex PCR reads and lists one entry per CDR3 protein. The top ten hold approximately 20% of the sample, which has 110,000 or so distinct CDR3 sequences, roughly 80% seen once. It was from 20-30 mg of unsorted bulk tissue that RNA and DNA were co-extracted. To note about this clonotype: Its target is unknown. The junction departs from germline at one end; a sequencing error may be responsible.

Germline CDR1 reads SEHNR; CDR2 reads FQNEAQ (reference sequence). The CDR3 sequence is 15 residues long. This chain joins TRBV7-9 and TRBJ2-1; the D gene is possibly TRBD1 (7 bases). This clonotype originated in a man aged 40-55 years with primary liver carcinoma and hepatitis B virus infection. The material sequenced was liver tumor tissue from sampling region 3. The sample's subset: tumor region T3, left-lateral pole. CDR3 sequence (DNA): TGTGCCAGCAGCTTGAGATGGCAGGGGGGCGATGAGCGGTTCTTC. Translating it yields CASSLRWQGGDERFF.